Listed below are T cell receptor beta chains from one sample, sequenced in a study of neoadjuvant anti-PD-1 for oral cavity cancer. Repertoires were generated with immunoSEQ multiplex PCR, while TCRdb's copy carries only in-frame clones and drops some. The table includes more than 11,000 clones, over 55% detected once. This specimen was PBMCs, taken after nivolumab (anti-PD-1) treatment. The receptors were gathered from a person aged 35-80 years with oral cavity squamous cell carcinoma. CDR3s include the opening cysteine and the closing phenylalanine or tryptophan. The D gene is left open where the match is weak. Not all rows give a size; the values are once, few, many and, for expanded clones, a class.

once | TRBJ1-5 | TRBV6-5 | NA | TGTGCCAGCGCCAGGGGAGGGGTGAATCAGCCCCAGCATTTT | CASARGGVNQPQHF
NA | TRBJ2-2 | TRBV7-9 | TRBD2 | TGTGCCAGCAGCCTGGAAGCTAGCGGGAGGGTGGGGGAGCTGTTTTTT | CASSLEASGRVGELFF
NA | TRBJ2-7 | TRBV28 | NA | TGTGCCAGCAGTTTAAGTGGGAGCAGCAACGAGCAGTACTTC | CASSLSGSSNEQYF
NA | TRBJ2-7 | TRBV6-6 | NA | TGTGCCAGCAGTGACCAAAGGGACGAGCAGTACTTC | CASSDQRDEQYF
NA | TRBJ1-2 | TRBV7-8 | NA | TGTGCCAGCAGCTTAGTTGGTAGGGGGGTGTCCAGCTATGGCTACACCTTC | CASSLVGRGVSSYGYTF
NA | TRBJ1-2 | TRBV6-5 | NA | TGTGCCAGCAGTTATCAGGGCAACTATGGCTACACCTTC | CASSYQGNYGYTF
NA | TRBJ2-3 | TRBV14 | TRBD2 | TGTGCCAGCAGCCAAGATCGGGGGACTAGCGTCGCAGATACGCAGTATTTT | CASSQDRGTSVADTQYF
NA | TRBJ2-1 | TRBV5-1 | TRBD2 | TGCGCCAGCAGCTTGTGGACTAGCGGGACTATTAATGAGCAGTTCTTC | CASSLWTSGTINEQFF
few | TRBJ2-3 | TRBV9 | NA | TGTGCCAGCAGCACAGAACCGGGCCCCGGGACAGATACGCAGTATTTT | CASSTEPGPGTDTQYF
NA | TRBJ2-7 | TRBV5-8 | NA | TGTGCCAGCACCGCCGGGCGCTCCTACGAGCAGTACTTC | CASTAGRSYEQYF
NA | TRBJ2-7 | TRBV28 | TRBD2 | TGTGCCAGCAGGTCCGGGACTAGCGGGAATAAGCAGTACTTC | CASRSGTSGNKQYF
few | TRBJ1-2 | TRBV5-6 | TRBD1 | TGTGCCAGCAGCTTGGCCGGACAGGACTATGGCTACACCTTC | CASSLAGQDYGYTF
NA | TRBJ2-3 | TRBV19 | NA | TGTGCCAGTAGGTGGACGTCTAGCACAGATACGCAGTATTTT | CASRWTSSTDTQYF
NA | TRBJ2-7 | TRBV6-6 | TRBD1 | TGTGCCAGCATCCCAGGGGACAGTCGCTACGAGCAGTACTTC | CASIPGDSRYEQYF
NA | TRBJ2-7 | TRBV9 | NA | TGTGCCAGCAGCGGTAGCGACACCACACGCCTTTACGAGCAGTACTTC | CASSGSDTTRLYEQYF
NA | TRBJ2-1 | TRBV11-2 | TRBD2 | TGTGCCAGCAGGCCCAGCGGGACTAGTAGAAAGTGGCCTAATGAGCAGTTCTTC | CASRPSGTSRKWPNEQFF
few | TRBJ1-2 | TRBV6-1 | TRBD1 | TGTGCCAGCAGTCGGGACAGGACGTCGGGCGGCTACACCTTC | CASSRDRTSGGYTF
NA | TRBJ2-7 | TRBV2 | NA | TGTGCCAGCCGGCCAGGACCTTTCTACGAGCAGTACTTC | CASRPGPFYEQYF
NA | TRBJ2-1 | TRBV27 | TRBD2 | TGTGCCAGCAGTCAGACTAGCGGGCGAGTCTTAGGCAATGAGCAGTTCTTC | CASSQTSGRVLGNEQFF
few | TRBJ2-3 | TRBV10-1 | TRBD2 | TGCGCCAGCAGTCCCGGGACTAGTCCCCCGGAGGATACGCAGTATTTT | CASSPGTSPPEDTQYF
once | TRBJ2-1 | TRBV5-1 | NA | TGCGCCAGCAGCTCCTCGGGCCATGAGCAGTTCTTC | CASSSSGHEQFF
NA | TRBJ1-2 | TRBV19 | NA | TGTGCCAGTATACCCACCACAGGGAACTATGGCTACACCTTC | CASIPTTGNYGYTF
few | TRBJ1-5 | TRBV27 | TRBD1 | TGTGCCAGCAGTACTTCCACAGGGGGCTCTGGCAATCAGCCCCAGCATTTT | CASSTSTGGSGNQPQHF
NA | TRBJ2-7 | TRBV7-9 | NA | TGTGCCAGCAGCTTAGGAACAGGATCCTACGAGCAGTACTTC | CASSLGTGSYEQYF
NA | TRBJ1-1 | TRBV7-6 | TRBD1 | TGTGCCAGCAGCACCCCGACAGGGGAGGGAACTGAAGCTTTCTTT | CASSTPTGEGTEAFF
NA | TRBJ2-6 | TRBV14 | NA | TGTGCCAGCAGCCAAGGCGAGACCGCGGGGGCCAACGTCCTGACTTTC | CASSQGETAGANVLTF
NA | TRBJ2-7 | TRBV28 | NA | TGTGCCAGCAGTTTCAACTCCGAGCAGTACTTC | CASSFNSEQYF
once | TRBJ2-5 | TRBV7-7 | TRBD2 | TGTGCTAGCAGCCCGGGGACTAGCAGCGGGACCCAGTACTTC | CASSPGTSSGTQYF
few | TRBJ2-7 | TRBV6-5 | NA | TGTGCCAACCGAGCGGGGGACAGGGTCGTCGGCGAGCAGTACTTC | CANRAGDRVVGEQYF
NA | TRBJ2-1 | TRBV1 | NA | TGCACCAGCAGCCGCCGGGGCCCGAGGTCCTACAATGAGCAGTTCTTC | CTSSRRGPRSYNEQFF
NA | TRBJ2-7 | TRBV28 | NA | TGTGCCAGCAGCCACCGGGGAGTTGGGCGGACCTACGAGCAGTACTTC | CASSHRGVGRTYEQYF
NA | TRBJ2-7 | TRBV14 | NA | TGTGCCAGCAGCCAAGAACGGGGCCCCTACGAGCAGTACTTC | CASSQERGPYEQYF
large | TRBJ1-1 | TRBV7-6 | NA | TGTGCCAGCAGGTTAGAGCCCAGTGGGAACACTGAAGCTTTCTTT | CASRLEPSGNTEAFF
few | TRBJ1-1 | TRBV30 | NA | TGTGCCTGGGGGACATCACCGAACACTGAAGCTTTCTTT | CAWGTSPNTEAFF
medium-sized | TRBJ1-5 | TRBV19 | TRBD1 | TGTGCCAGTAAGGGTCGACAGGGACTACCCATAAATCAGCCCCAGCATTTT | CASKGRQGLPINQPQHF
NA | TRBJ2-5 | TRBV6-5 | TRBD1 | TGTGCCAGCAGTTACTCCGGGGGACAGGGGAAGAAGACCCAGTACTTC | CASSYSGGQGKKTQYF
NA | TRBJ2-7 | TRBV6-5 | NA | TGTGCCAGCAGATTAGAGCCAGGAGGAGCCTACGAGCAGTACTTC | CASRLEPGGAYEQYF
NA | TRBJ1-2 | TRBV7-9 | NA | TGTGCCAGCAGCTCCAACGGTAACTATGGCTACACCTTC | CASSSNGNYGYTF
NA | TRBJ2-1 | TRBV19 | NA | TGTGCCAGTAGTTCCAACAGTTACAATGAGCAGTTCTTC | CASSSNSYNEQFF
NA | TRBJ1-5 | TRBV27 | NA | TGTGCCAGCAGTTTAGACCCGATGGGGCAGCCCCAGCATTTT | CASSLDPMGQPQHF
few | TRBJ1-1 | TRBV6-5 | TRBD1 | TGTGCCTGCTGGACAGGGTCAGGCACTGAAGCTTTCTTT | CACWTGSGTEAFF
NA | TRBJ2-1 | TRBV27 | NA | TGTGCCAGCAGTCGGGTCGTTTACGATGAGCAGTTCTTC | CASSRVVYDEQFF
few | TRBJ1-2 | TRBV4-1 | TRBD1 | TGCGCCAGCAGCCAAGAGGGGGACAGGGGGCGCAATGGCTACACCTTC | CASSQEGDRGRNGYTF
NA | TRBJ2-2 | TRBV25-1 | TRBD2 | TGTGCCAGCAGTGACTTGGGACTAGCGACAACCGGGGAGCTGTTTTTT | CASSDLGLATTGELFF
NA | TRBJ2-5 | TRBV5-4 | NA | TGTGCCAGCAGCTTGGAGACGATGCAAGAGACCCAGTACTTC | CASSLETMQETQYF
NA | TRBJ2-3 | TRBV6-6 | NA | TGTGCCAGCAGTTCTAGCACAGATACGCAGTATTTT | CASSSSTDTQYF
NA | TRBJ2-1 | TRBV29-1 | NA | TGCAGCGTTGAAAGGGTCCACGGGGGCAATGAGCAGTTCTTC | CSVERVHGGNEQFF
NA | TRBJ2-1 | TRBV9 | TRBD1 | TGTGCCAGCAGCGCCCACACCGGGACAGGGGGGGTGAGTCGGCAGTTCTTC | CASSAHTGTGGVSRQFF
NA | TRBJ1-5 | TRBV16 | NA | TGTGCCAGCAGCCTTCGCGATCCCCGGGGCAATCAGCCCCAGCATTTT | CASSLRDPRGNQPQHF
NA | TRBJ2-1 | TRBV7-3 | TRBD2 | TGTGCCAGCAGCTCGAGTCTAGCGGGGAGCTCCTACAATGAGCAGTTCTTC | CASSSSLAGSSYNEQFF
NA | TRBJ2-3 | TRBV28 | NA | TGTGCCAGCAGTTTAGTAGGCAGGGACGCAGATACGCAGTATTTT | CASSLVGRDADTQYF
NA | TRBJ2-5 | TRBV9 | TRBD1 | TGTGCCAGCAGCGTAAACAGGGGGCAAGAGACCCAGTACTTC | CASSVNRGQETQYF
NA | TRBJ1-1 | TRBV10-3 | NA | TGTGCCATCAGTCCGGACGGGGGGAACACTGAAGCTTTCTTT | CAISPDGGNTEAFF
once | TRBJ2-1 | TRBV29-1 | TRBD2 | TGCAGCGCGGGACTAGCGGAGAGGAATGAGCAGTTCTTC | CSAGLAERNEQFF
NA | TRBJ2-7 | TRBV27 | NA | TGTGCCAGCAGTTTTTGGGGGGCGATAAACGAGCAGTACTTC | CASSFWGAINEQYF